Detailed here is one TCR beta chain. The data derive from a study of T-cell memory formation after mild COVID-19. In the study overall: Largely, the TCR clusters proved donor specific.

CDR1 MNHEY and CDR2 SMNVEV come from the germline V gene (reference sequence). V lost 5 bases to trimming and J lost 9 bases; unmatched junction nucleotides: 8. The CDR3 contains 14 residues. TCRdb recomputed calls from the 5' RACE reads with MiXCR, one row per CDR3 protein. The sample comprises about 560,000 distinct CDR3 sequences, roughly 22% of which are singletons, and 7% to 9% rests with the top ten. The sequence was obtained from an adult woman who had mild COVID-19 (a few samples of this study predate the infection). Cell type and time point are not known. The chain employs TRBV27 and TRBJ2-4; 9 nucleotides match TRBD2. Input material: PBMCs or a T cell subset sorted from them (not recorded which). CDR3 DNA sequence: TGTGCCAGCAGTGTCGATCCGGGACTAGCCATTCAGTACTTC. This sequence encodes CASSVDPGLAIQYF.